The rows below give T cell receptor beta chains drawn from one sample of a study of shared clonotypes between healthy human individuals. Sequencing was performed with immunoSEQ multiplex PCR; in TCRdb, only in-frame clones are kept and a portion is missing. This table has more than 2 million clones, 85% to 95% appearing once. Sample: naive CD4+ T cells sorted from blood. The receptors were sampled from a man aged 18-30 years in good health. The CDR3 runs from the conserved cysteine through the conserved F or W. The order of the fields is clone size, CDR3 length, D gene, V gene, J gene, CDR3 protein, CDR3 DNA. D genes are given only for firm matches. Expanded clones are given a class, and other clones once, few, many or no size at all.

>-|14|TRBD1|TRBV6-6|TRBJ1-5
CASGDRGGNQPQHF
TGTGCCAGCGGGGACAGGGGAGGCAATCAGCCCCAGCATTTT
>-|17|TRBD2|TRBV5-4|TRBJ2-1
CASSSQAGRGSYNEQFF
TGTGCCAGCAGCTCTCAGGCGGGGAGGGGCTCCTACAATGAGCAGTTCTTC
>-|16|-|TRBV7-9|TRBJ1-1
CASSIRVGNMNTEAFF
TGTGCCAGCAGCATTAGAGTCGGGAACATGAACACTGAAGCTTTCTTT
>-|12|-|TRBV6-6|TRBJ2-1
CASQGQSHEQFF
TGTGCCAGCCAAGGACAGAGCCATGAGCAGTTCTTC
>-|12|-|TRBV5-6|TRBJ1-1
CASSLMTAEAFF
TGTGCCAGCAGCTTGATGACAGCCGAAGCTTTCTTT
>-|14|-|TRBV11-3|TRBJ2-7
CASSSYTQPYEQYF
TGTGCCAGCAGCAGCTACACACAACCCTACGAGCAGTACTTC
>-|16|TRBD2|TRBV7-2|TRBJ2-2
CASSLVAGGNTGELFF
TGTGCCAGCAGCTTAGTAGCGGGGGGCAACACGGGGGAGCTGTTTTTT
>-|15|TRBD1|TRBV10-3|TRBJ2-1
CAIRIGTGVYNEQFF
TGTGCCATCAGGATCGGGACAGGGGTCTACAATGAGCAGTTCTTC
>-|15|-|TRBV9|TRBJ1-6
CASGDGISYNSPLHF
TGTGCCAGCGGGGACGGTATCTCCTATAATTCACCCCTCCACTTT
>-|14|-|TRBV5-1|TRBJ1-2
CASSFQDRGHGYTF
TGCGCCAGCAGCTTCCAGGACCGAGGGCATGGCTACACCTTC
>-|14|TRBD1|TRBV7-2|TRBJ1-1
CASSLQGAGTEAFF
TGTGCCAGCAGCTTACAGGGGGCGGGAACTGAAGCTTTCTTT
>-|14|-|TRBV30|TRBJ2-3
CAWSGGGSADTQYF
TGTGCCTGGAGTGGTGGGGGCAGCGCAGATACGCAGTATTTT
>once|15|-|TRBV18|TRBJ2-5
CASSPGLTQQETQYF
TGTGCCAGCTCACCGGGCTTGACCCAACAAGAGACCCAGTACTTC
>-|13|-|TRBV2|TRBJ2-3
CASSGVVRDTQYF
TGTGCCAGCAGTGGGGTAGTCCGGGATACGCAGTATTTT
>-|12|-|TRBV5-1|TRBJ1-1
CASSLDRAVAFF
TGCGCCAGCAGCTTGGATCGGGCGGTCGCTTTCTTT
>once|15|TRBD2|TRBV19|TRBJ2-5
CASSGVAGTQETQYF
TGTGCCAGTAGTGGCGTAGCGGGAACCCAAGAGACCCAGTACTTC
>many|13|-|TRBV5-1|TRBJ1-1
CASSFTENTEAFF
TGCGCCAGCAGCTTTACAGAGAACACTGAAGCTTTCTTT
>-|14|TRBD2|TRBV5-6|TRBJ2-1
CASSNGLAYNEQFF
TGTGCCAGCAGCAATGGACTAGCGTACAATGAGCAGTTCTTC
>-|13|-|TRBV7-9|TRBJ1-1
CASSSNTDSEAFF
TGTGCCAGCAGCTCTAATACGGACAGTGAAGCTTTCTTT
>-|13|-|TRBV7-3|TRBJ1-6
CASSHIGDSPLHF
TGTGCCAGCAGCCATATTGGGGATTCACCCCTCCACTTT
>-|17|-|TRBV28|TRBJ1-5
CASNSAGPLFPNQPQHF
TGTGCCAGCAACTCTGCCGGGCCCTTATTCCCAAATCAGCCCCAGCATTTT